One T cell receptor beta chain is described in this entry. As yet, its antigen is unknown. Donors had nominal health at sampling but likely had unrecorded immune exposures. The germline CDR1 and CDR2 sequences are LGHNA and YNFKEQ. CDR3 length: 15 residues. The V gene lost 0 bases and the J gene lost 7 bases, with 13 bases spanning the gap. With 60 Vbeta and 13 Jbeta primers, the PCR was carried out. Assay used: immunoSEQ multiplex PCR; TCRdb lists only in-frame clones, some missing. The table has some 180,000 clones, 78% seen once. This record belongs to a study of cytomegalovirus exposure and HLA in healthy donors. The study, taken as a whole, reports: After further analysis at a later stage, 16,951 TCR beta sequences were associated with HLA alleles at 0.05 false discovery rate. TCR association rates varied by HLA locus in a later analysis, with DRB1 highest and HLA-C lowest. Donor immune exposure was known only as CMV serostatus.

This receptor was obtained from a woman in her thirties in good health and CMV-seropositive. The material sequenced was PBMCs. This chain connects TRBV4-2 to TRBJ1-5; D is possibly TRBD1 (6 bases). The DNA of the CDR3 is TGTGCCAGCAGCCAAGATTTTGGGGGGGCCCAGCCCCAGCATTTT. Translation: CASSQDFGGAQPQHF.